The sequence of this T cell receptor (beta chain) was determined in a study of T cell repertoires in cytomegalovirus infection. Study context: Both recently identified HLA-C-restricted and well-studied HLA-B-restricted CMV epitopes were used in the study.

Trimming removed 7 bases at V and 6 bases at J, with 15 bases between. The CDR3 sequence is 13 residues long. CDR1 SEHNR and CDR2 FQNEAQ come from the germline V gene (reference sequence). MiXCR, applied by TCRdb to the reads, yields one record per CDR3 protein. The profile shows some 920,000 distinct CDR3 sequences, roughly 30% of them singletons. This clonotype was detected only a few times. Its target is not known. This sequence was found in a human donor in good health (CMV status not recorded). Some clones in this sample may be carry-over from other donors' samples. This specimen consisted of cultured CD8+ T cells from PBMCs, obtained from culture after CMV antigen stimulation. The rearrangement links TRBV7-9 to TRBJ1-2; D remains ambiguous. The CDR3 DNA follows: TGTGCCAGCACCGGTCGAAGTGTGGATGGCTACACCTTC. It translates to CASTGRSVDGYTF.